Described below is a single T cell receptor (beta chain) sequence and its context. The data stem from a study of control samples from healthy donors and cancer patients. Germline assignment: CDR1 LGHNA and CDR2 YNFKEQ. With 0 bases clipped from V and 0 bases from J, the junction kept 9 bases outside the gene matches. The CDR3 runs 18 residues. Profiled with immunoSEQ multiplex PCR; TCRdb holds only in-frame clones, not every one. Of roughly 180,000 clones in the sample, approximately 94% were seen once. Material for sequencing was blood. The chain uses TRBV4-2 and TRBJ2-3; 7 nucleotides align to TRBD1. This sequence originates from a woman aged 18-29 years in good health. Here the CDR3 reads CASSQEQGRYSSTDTQYF. In DNA, the CDR3 is TGTGCCAGCAGCCAAGAACAGGGGAGATACTCTAGCACAGATACGCAGTATTTT.